The sample holds many counts of the clone carrying this TCR beta chain. Profiles of TCR beta VDJ and CDR3 were generated from a genomic DNA template. MiXCR, run by TCRdb on the reads, gives a single entry per CDR3 protein. The sample has 250,000 to 350,000 distinct CDR3 sequences; approximately 57% are singletons. The data were taken from a study of CD8+CD57+ T cells in acquired aplastic anemia. This CDR3 is 14 amino acids long. Per the germline V gene, CDR1 is SGDLS and CDR2 is YYNGEE. V was clipped by 0 bases and J by 5 bases, with 11 bases between them. Sequencing input: sorted CD4+, CD8+, or CD8+CD57+ T cells (not recorded which) from PBMCs. J is TRBJ1-1 and V is TRBV9; tentative D call: TRBD1 (5 bases). The receptor comes from a human donor with severe aplastic anemia or a healthy control (not recorded which). The DNA of the CDR3 is TGTGCCAGCAGCGTAGGCACAGGCCTGACTGAAGCTTTCTTT. It translates to CASSVGTGLTEAFF.